Below are 10 T cell receptor beta chains sequenced from a single sample in a study of T cell responses to AZD1222 COVID-19 vaccine. Generated by immunoSEQ multiplex PCR, the TCRdb table keeps only in-frame clones and is missing some. The sample has more than 30,000 clones, 91% seen once; the top ten hold roughly 44%. Sequencing used peripheral blood, obtained on day 0 of AZD1222 vaccination. These receptors were obtained from an adult in good health.

The chain has TRBV5-8 and TRBJ1-2, with D possibly being TRBD1 (5 bases). The CDR3 consists of 16 residues. The V gene's germline CDR1 is SGHTS and CDR2 YDEGEE. Between the trimmed V and J ends, which lost 4 bases and 0 bases, there was a span of 16 bases. In DNA form, the CDR3 reads TGTGCCAGCAGCCGTAGGCCCTCGGGGCCTAACTATGGCTACACCTTC. Its translation: CASSRRPSGPNYGYTF.

The J gene is TRBJ2-4, the V gene TRBV20-1; no definite D call. This CDR3 comprises 11 residues. Germline V gene data show CDR1 as DFQATT and CDR2 as SNEGSKA (reference sequence). The V and J ends lost 3 bases and 6 bases respectively, with 6 bases between them. CDR3 DNA sequence: TGCAGTGCTAGTTGGGGAAACATTCAGTACTTC. This encodes CSASWGNIQYF.

The CDR3 spells CASSEASRGTEAFF. The CDR3 DNA reads TGTGCCAGCAGTGAAGCGTCCCGAGGAACTGAAGCTTTCTTT. The chain couples TRBV6-1 to TRBJ1-1; D is uncertain. The CDR3 runs to 14 residues. CDR1 and CDR2 from the germline V gene are MNHNS and SASEGT. V shed 0 bases and J shed 5 bases, with 10 bases lying between them.

This clone was recorded once. The chain recombines TRBV30 with TRBJ2-2; D remains unclear. The CDR3 length is 13 residues. The germline V gene has CDR1 GTSNPN and CDR2 SVGIG (reference sequence). Trimming removed 3 bases from V and 6 bases from J, with 11 bases in between. The CDR3 bases are TGTGCCTGGAGAAGAGGTAACGCCGGGGAGCTGTTTTTT. Translating gives CAWRRGNAGELFF. The full variable domain, its missing parts supplied by reference TRBV30 and TRBJ2-2, is SQTIHQWPATLVQPVGSPLSLECTVEGTSNPNLYWYRQAAGRGLQLLFYSVGIGQISSEVPQNLSASRPQDRQFILSSKKLLLSDSGFYLCAWRRGNAGELFFGEGSRLTVL.

This clone was observed a single time. This rearrangement joins TRBV18 to TRBJ2-5; 9 positions match TRBD2. CDR1 is KGHSH and CDR2 is LQKENI in the germline V gene. J lost 5 bases, V lost 3 bases, and 10 bases had no gene match. The CDR3 has 16 residues. CDR3 protein: CASSPSGGGALETQYF. The CDR3 DNA sequence: TGTGCCAGCTCACCGTCCGGCGGGGGGGCCCTGGAGACCCAGTACTTC.

In its sample, this clone was seen once. This chain uses TRBV19 with TRBJ2-2; 8 positions match TRBD1. After removal of 3 bases from V and 4 bases from J, the junction contained 13 bases not matched to a gene. Germline CDR1 reads LNHDA; CDR2 reads SQIVND (reference sequence). CDR3 length equals 18 residues. CDR3: CASSIGKGDRRGTGELFF. CDR3 DNA: TGTGCCAGTAGTATCGGAAAGGGGGACAGGCGGGGCACCGGGGAGCTGTTTTTT.

V usage is TRBV5-6 and J usage is TRBJ2-3; no clear D gene. Per germline, CDR1 SGHDT and CDR2 YYEEEE. V was shortened by 2 bases and J by 3 bases, with 7 bases between the two germline ends. The CDR3 runs 13 residues. In nucleotides, the CDR3 is TGTGCCAGCAGCTTTGCCAGAACAGATACGCAGTATTTT. It codes for CASSFARTDTQYF.

The rearrangement uses TRBV4-2 and TRBJ1-5; possibly TRBD1 for D (5 bases). The CDR3 runs to 14 residues. Trimming took off 1 base at V and 4 bases at J, with 8 bases between the two ends. Germline-derived CDR1 and CDR2 are LGHNA and YNFKEQ. This CDR3 reads CASSQVGGNQPQHF. The DNA for the CDR3 is TGTGCCAGCAGCCAAGTCGGGGGGAATCAGCCCCAGCATTTT.

The V gene is TRBV7-2, the J gene TRBJ2-1; D may be TRBD2 (5 bases). CDR3 length equals 14 residues. The ends were cut back, 3 bases at V and 8 bases at J, with 14 bases in the middle. Germline V gene data show CDR1 as SGHTA and CDR2 as FQGNSA. CDR3 nucleotides: TGTGCCAGCAGCTTTAGTCACGGGATTGATGAGCAGTTCTTC. This translates into CASSFSHGIDEQFF.

The chain recombines TRBV6-2 or TRBV6-3 with TRBJ2-5; D gene uncertain. The CDR3 is made up of 12 amino acids. Deletions cut 4 bases from V and 12 bases from J, with 15 bases between. Germline CDR1 MNHEY, CDR2 SVGEGT. CDR3 sequence: CASSSSRPAKYF. The CDR3 DNA is TGTGCCAGCAGTTCCTCTCGTCCCGCCAAGTACTTC.